The rows below give T cell receptor beta chains drawn from one sample of a study of control samples from healthy donors and cancer patients. The repertoire was sequenced with immunoSEQ multiplex PCR; TCRdb's copy has only in-frame clones and lacks some. This table has around 140,000 clones, over 85% appearing once. Material for sequencing was blood. The receptors stem from a man aged 18 to 30 in good health. CDR3s include the opening cysteine and the closing phenylalanine or tryptophan. Clone size is given for some rows only: seen once, a few or many times, or a class if the clone is expanded.

V: TRBV7-9
J: TRBJ2-1
size: NA
CDR3: CASSSFRGNEQFF

V: TRBV30
J: TRBJ1-4
size: once
CDR3: CAWRASGGEKLFF

V: TRBV7-2
J: TRBJ2-7
size: NA
CDR3: CASSLALAGGPPYEQYF

V: TRBV11-2
J: TRBJ1-2
size: NA
CDR3: CASRQQGAQGGYTF

V: TRBV6-4
J: TRBJ2-3
size: once
CDR3: CASSLTGTSGTDTQYF

V: TRBV5-4
J: TRBJ2-7
size: NA
CDR3: CASSSDRGRRESSYEQYF

V: TRBV11-2
J: TRBJ1-6
size: NA
CDR3: CASSLDGRGNSPLHF

V: TRBV5-1
J: TRBJ1-6
size: NA
CDR3: CASSLGGGLPNSPLHF

V: TRBV3-1/TRBV3-2
J: TRBJ1-6
size: NA
CDR3: CASSQPTGSYSPLHF

V: TRBV5-6
J: TRBJ2-5
size: NA
CDR3: CASSFFGARETQYF

V: TRBV5-1
J: TRBJ1-2
size: NA
CDR3: CASSLRGEDYGYTF

V: TRBV5-1
J: TRBJ1-6
size: NA
CDR3: CASSPGGGNNSPLHF

V: TRBV6-6
J: TRBJ1-4
size: NA
CDR3: CASSYPGQGMSEKLFF

V: TRBV7-9
J: TRBJ2-7
size: NA
CDR3: CASSLEGWGQGAYEQYF

V: TRBV4-3
J: TRBJ2-3
size: NA
CDR3: CASSQQGRTDTQYF

V: TRBV27
J: TRBJ2-2
size: once
CDR3: CASSRTGQGATGELFF

V: TRBV3-1/TRBV3-2
J: TRBJ2-7
size: NA
CDR3: CASSQDPVLAGGYEQYF

V: TRBV27
J: TRBJ1-5
size: NA
CDR3: CASSPHRAPQPQHF

V: TRBV4-1
J: TRBJ1-2
size: NA
CDR3: CASSQEDRARADYGYTF

V: TRBV18
J: TRBJ1-6
size: NA
CDR3: CASSLAGNNSPLHF

V: TRBV5-4
J: TRBJ2-7
size: NA
CDR3: CASSIDYEQYF

V: TRBV30
J: TRBJ1-4
size: NA
CDR3: CAWVAGTTNEKLFF

V: TRBV7-9
J: TRBJ1-4
size: NA
CDR3: CASSAQGAVEKLFF

V: TRBV25-1
J: TRBJ1-2
size: few
CDR3: CASSGWGGIPLGGYTF

V: TRBV7-6
J: TRBJ1-2
size: NA
CDR3: CASSQTSSGNYYGYTF

V: TRBV5-6
J: TRBJ1-5
size: NA
CDR3: CASSLKVVGNQPQHF

V: TRBV30
J: TRBJ1-5
size: NA
CDR3: CAWSWQGVSPQHF

V: TRBV9
J: TRBJ1-1
size: NA
CDR3: CASRVTGGNTNTEAFF

V: TRBV20-1
J: TRBJ2-7
size: NA
CDR3: CSASGATETYEQYF

V: TRBV6-5
J: TRBJ1-1
size: NA
CDR3: CASSYAGESTEAFF

V: TRBV30
J: TRBJ1-2
size: NA
CDR3: CAWSGRTSGYGYTF

V: TRBV2
J: TRBJ1-1
size: NA
CDR3: CASSAGQGITNTEAFF

V: TRBV6-1
J: TRBJ1-2
size: NA
CDR3: CATQPLQGLLDGYTF

V: TRBV28
J: TRBJ2-1
size: NA
CDR3: CASSLSTGGNEQFF

V: TRBV7-7
J: TRBJ2-1
size: NA
CDR3: CASSLVVWESGSYNEQFF

V: TRBV6-1
J: TRBJ1-3
size: NA
CDR3: CASSEFETAEDHF

V: TRBV5-1
J: TRBJ2-3
size: NA
CDR3: CASSLDGSGGTDTQYF

V: TRBV6-5
J: TRBJ2-5
size: NA
CDR3: CATSGLPGVQETQYF

V: TRBV27
J: TRBJ1-4
size: NA
CDR3: CASSLGFTGGSNEKLFF

V: TRBV9
J: TRBJ1-3
size: NA
CDR3: CASSVNSGNTIYF

V: TRBV4-1
J: TRBJ1-2
size: NA
CDR3: CASSQYQSNYGYTF

V: TRBV21-1
J: TRBJ1-1
size: NA
CDR3: CAHTQGTEAFF

V: TRBV19
J: TRBJ2-1
size: NA
CDR3: CASSRAILNEQFF

V: TRBV10-3
J: TRBJ2-1
size: NA
CDR3: CAILDRDSYNEQFF

V: TRBV28
J: TRBJ1-4
size: NA
CDR3: CASSLWDRSNEKLFF

V: TRBV2
J: TRBJ2-5
size: NA
CDR3: CASSDRGPETQYF

V: TRBV24-1
J: TRBJ1-6
size: NA
CDR3: CATSDLRTAYNSPLHF

V: TRBV5-1
J: TRBJ1-1
size: NA
CDR3: CASSLYRVNTEAFF

V: TRBV19
J: TRBJ1-4
size: NA
CDR3: CASRDRGQTNEKLFF

V: TRBV3-1/TRBV3-2
J: TRBJ1-1
size: NA
CDR3: CASSQGQGATRAFF

V: TRBV19
J: TRBJ2-1
size: NA
CDR3: CASTTGTSGYNEQFF

V: TRBV4-1
J: TRBJ2-3
size: once
CDR3: CASSQPGSLPWGTDTQYF

V: TRBV5-1
J: TRBJ1-2
size: NA
CDR3: CASSLEQGLNYGYTF